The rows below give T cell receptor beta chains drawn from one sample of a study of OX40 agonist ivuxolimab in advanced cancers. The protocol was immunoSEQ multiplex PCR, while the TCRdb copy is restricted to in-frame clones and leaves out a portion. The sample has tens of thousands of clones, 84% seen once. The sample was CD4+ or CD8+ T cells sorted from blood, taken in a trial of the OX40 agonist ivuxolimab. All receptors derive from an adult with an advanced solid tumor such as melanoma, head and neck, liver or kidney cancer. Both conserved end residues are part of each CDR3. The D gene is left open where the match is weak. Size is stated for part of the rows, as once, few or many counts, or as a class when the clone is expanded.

DNA: TGCGCCAGCAGCTCACTAGCGGGAGGACAATATACGCAGTATTTT
CDR3: CASSSLAGGQYTQYF
D: TRBD2
size: -
V: TRBV5-1
length: 15
J: TRBJ2-3

DNA: TGTGCCAGCAGTGATACACGGACCGGGGAGCTGTTTTTT
CDR3: CASSDTRTGELFF
D: -
size: -
V: TRBV6-1
length: 13
J: TRBJ2-2

DNA: TGTGCCAGCAGTCAACCCCAGGGACTCTTCACAGATACGCAGTATTTT
CDR3: CASSQPQGLFTDTQYF
D: -
size: -
V: TRBV27
length: 16
J: TRBJ2-3

DNA: TGTGCCTGGAGTGTAGGAAGGCACTCCTTTACCTACGAGCAGTACTTC
CDR3: CAWSVGRHSFTYEQYF
D: -
size: -
V: TRBV30
length: 16
J: TRBJ2-7

DNA: TGCGCCAGCAGCCTTGGACTAGCGGGAATCGTGGAGACCCAGTACTTC
CDR3: CASSLGLAGIVETQYF
D: TRBD2
size: -
V: TRBV4-1
length: 16
J: TRBJ2-5

DNA: TGTGCCAGCGTGGACAGGGGCTTAACAGATACGCAGTATTTT
CDR3: CASVDRGLTDTQYF
D: TRBD1
size: -
V: TRBV27
length: 14
J: TRBJ2-3

DNA: TGTGCCAGCAGCGGTGGCCTTTCCTACGAGCAGTACTTC
CDR3: CASSGGLSYEQYF
D: -
size: -
V: TRBV9
length: 13
J: TRBJ2-7

DNA: TGTGCCAGCAGCTCCCGGTCCGTAACAGGGGGCCAATCGAGGCAGCCCCAGCATTTT
CDR3: CASSSRSVTGGQSRQPQHF
D: TRBD1
size: -
V: TRBV7-8
length: 19
J: TRBJ1-5

DNA: TGTGCCAGCAGTTACTTAGGACTAGCGGGATTTGAGCAGTTCTTC
CDR3: CASSYLGLAGFEQFF
D: TRBD2
size: -
V: TRBV6-5
length: 15
J: TRBJ2-1

DNA: TGTGCCAGCAGCTCCCACCCGAATAGCGGACAGAGGGAAAAACTGTTTTTT
CDR3: CASSSHPNSGQREKLFF
D: -
size: once
V: TRBV7-8
length: 17
J: TRBJ1-4

DNA: TGCAGTGCTAGTCTTTTCCCTGGCTACACCTTC
CDR3: CSASLFPGYTF
D: -
size: -
V: TRBV20-1
length: 11
J: TRBJ1-2

DNA: TGTGCCAGCAGACAACATCGGACGCTTCGGGATCCCGGGAGGGGAGAGACCCAGTACTTC
CDR3: CASRQHRTLRDPGRGETQYF
D: TRBD2
size: -
V: TRBV28
length: 20
J: TRBJ2-5